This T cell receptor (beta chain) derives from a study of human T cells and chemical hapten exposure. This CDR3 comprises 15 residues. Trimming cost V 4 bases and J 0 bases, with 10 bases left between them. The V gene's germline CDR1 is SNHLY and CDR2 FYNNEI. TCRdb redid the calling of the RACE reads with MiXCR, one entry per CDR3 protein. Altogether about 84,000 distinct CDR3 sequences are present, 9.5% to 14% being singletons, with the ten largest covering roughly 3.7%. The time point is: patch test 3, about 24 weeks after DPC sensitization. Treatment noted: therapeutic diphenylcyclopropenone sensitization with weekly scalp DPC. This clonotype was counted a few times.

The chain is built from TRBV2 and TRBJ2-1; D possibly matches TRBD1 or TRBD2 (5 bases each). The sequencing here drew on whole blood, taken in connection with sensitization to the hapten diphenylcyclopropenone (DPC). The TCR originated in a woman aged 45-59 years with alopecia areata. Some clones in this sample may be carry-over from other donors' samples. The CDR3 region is CASSVTGRSYNEQFF. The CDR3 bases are TGTGCCAGCAGTGTAACGGGGCGCTCCTACAATGAGCAGTTCTTC.